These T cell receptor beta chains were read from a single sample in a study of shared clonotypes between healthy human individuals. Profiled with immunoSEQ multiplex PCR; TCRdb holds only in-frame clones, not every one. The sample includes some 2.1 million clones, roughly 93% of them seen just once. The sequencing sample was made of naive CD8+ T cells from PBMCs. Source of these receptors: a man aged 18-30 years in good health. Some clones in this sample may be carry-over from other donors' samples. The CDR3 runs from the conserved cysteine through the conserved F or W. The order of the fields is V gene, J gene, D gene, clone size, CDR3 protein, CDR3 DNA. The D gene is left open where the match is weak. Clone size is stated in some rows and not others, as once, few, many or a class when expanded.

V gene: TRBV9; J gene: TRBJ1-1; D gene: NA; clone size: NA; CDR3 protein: CASSVGQYPTEAFF; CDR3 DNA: TGTGCCAGCAGCGTAGGGCAGTATCCCACTGAAGCTTTCTTT
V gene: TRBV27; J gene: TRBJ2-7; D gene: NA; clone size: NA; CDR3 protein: CASSPLTANTYEQYF; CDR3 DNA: TGTGCCAGCAGTCCCCTAACCGCAAATACCTACGAGCAGTACTTC
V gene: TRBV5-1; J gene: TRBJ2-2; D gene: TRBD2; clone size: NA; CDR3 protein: CASSPGLAGNTGELFF; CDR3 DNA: TGCGCCAGCAGCCCCGGACTAGCGGGGAACACCGGGGAGCTGTTTTTT
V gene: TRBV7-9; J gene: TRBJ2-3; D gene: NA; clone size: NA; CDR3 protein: CASSLGQTSTDTQYF; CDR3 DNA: TGTGCCAGCAGCCTCGGACAAACTAGCACAGATACGCAGTATTTT
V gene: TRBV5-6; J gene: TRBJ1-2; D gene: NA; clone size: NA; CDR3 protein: CASSLGQNYGYTF; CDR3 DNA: TGTGCCAGCAGCTTGGGGCAGAACTATGGCTACACCTTC
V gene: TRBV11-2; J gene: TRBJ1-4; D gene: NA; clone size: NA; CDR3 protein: CASSLGTGWATNEKLFF; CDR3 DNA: TGTGCCAGCAGCTTAGGAACAGGGTGGGCAACTAATGAAAAACTGTTTTTT
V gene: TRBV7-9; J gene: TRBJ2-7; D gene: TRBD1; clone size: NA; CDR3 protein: CASSLIRGMTYEQYF; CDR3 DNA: TGTGCCAGCAGCTTAATCAGGGGGATGACCTACGAGCAGTACTTC
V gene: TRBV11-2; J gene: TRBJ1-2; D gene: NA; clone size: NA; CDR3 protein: CASSSGPTLYGYTF; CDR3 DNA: TGTGCCAGCAGCTCCGGACCCACGCTCTATGGCTACACCTTC
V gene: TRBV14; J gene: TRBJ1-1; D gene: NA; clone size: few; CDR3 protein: CASSQRGWTEAFF; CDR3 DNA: TGTGCCAGCAGCCAAAGGGGTTGGACTGAAGCTTTCTTT
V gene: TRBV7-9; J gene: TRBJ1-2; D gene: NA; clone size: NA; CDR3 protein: CASSLAGAEANYGYTF; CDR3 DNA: TGTGCCAGCAGCTTAGCCGGGGCTGAAGCTAACTATGGCTACACCTTC
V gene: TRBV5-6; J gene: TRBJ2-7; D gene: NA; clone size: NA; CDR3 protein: CASSGGMYEQYF; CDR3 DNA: TGTGCCAGCAGCGGGGGGATGTACGAGCAGTACTTC
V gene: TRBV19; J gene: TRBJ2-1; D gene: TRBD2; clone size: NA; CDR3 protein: CASSIGTSGHNEQFF; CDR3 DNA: TGTGCCAGTAGTATCGGGACTAGCGGACACAATGAGCAGTTCTTC
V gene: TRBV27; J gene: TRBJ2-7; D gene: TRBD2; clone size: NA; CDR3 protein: CASSGGLGLATYEQYF; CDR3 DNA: TGTGCCAGCAGCGGTGGGCTCGGACTAGCGACCTACGAGCAGTACTTC
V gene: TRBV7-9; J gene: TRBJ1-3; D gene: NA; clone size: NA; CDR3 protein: CASSLVLPGNTIYF; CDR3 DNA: TGTGCCAGCAGCTTGGTGCTGCCTGGAAACACCATATATTTT
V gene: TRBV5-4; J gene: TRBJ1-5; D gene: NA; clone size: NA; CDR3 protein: CASSLAGSNQPQHF; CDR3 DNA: TGTGCCAGCAGCTTGGCGGGTAGCAATCAGCCCCAGCATTTT
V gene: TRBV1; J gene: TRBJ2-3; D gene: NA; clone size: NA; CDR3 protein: CTSSQGSGNPTDTQYF; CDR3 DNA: TGCACCAGCAGCCAAGGATCCGGGAACCCCACAGATACGCAGTATTTT
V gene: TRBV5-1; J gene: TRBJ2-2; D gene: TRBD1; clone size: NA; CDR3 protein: CASSPTQGAGGELFF; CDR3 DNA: TGCGCCAGCAGCCCTACTCAGGGGGCGGGCGGGGAGCTGTTTTTT
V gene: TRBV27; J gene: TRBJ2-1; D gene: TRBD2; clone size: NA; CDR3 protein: CASRLSGSSYNEQFF; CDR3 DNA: TGTGCCAGCAGACTTAGCGGGAGCTCCTACAATGAGCAGTTCTTC
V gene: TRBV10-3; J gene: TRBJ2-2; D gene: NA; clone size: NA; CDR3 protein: CAISEIGGNTGELFF; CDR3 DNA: TGTGCCATCAGTGAAATAGGGGGGAACACCGGGGAGCTGTTTTTT
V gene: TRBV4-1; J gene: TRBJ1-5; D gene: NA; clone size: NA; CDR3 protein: CASSQDWVAGNQPQHF; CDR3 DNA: TGCGCCAGCAGCCAAGATTGGGTCGCGGGCAATCAGCCCCAGCATTTT
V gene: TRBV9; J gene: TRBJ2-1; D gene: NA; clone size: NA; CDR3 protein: CASSVKPGPYNEQFF; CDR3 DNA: TGTGCCAGCAGCGTGAAACCGGGCCCGTACAATGAGCAGTTCTTC
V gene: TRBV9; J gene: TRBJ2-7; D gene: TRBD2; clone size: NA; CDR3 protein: CASSSGGASYEQYF; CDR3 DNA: TGTGCCAGCAGCTCGGGGGGGGCGAGCTACGAGCAGTACTTC
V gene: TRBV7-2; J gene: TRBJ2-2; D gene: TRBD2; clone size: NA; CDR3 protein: CASSFGLARSFGELFF; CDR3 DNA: TGTGCCAGCAGCTTCGGACTAGCGCGTTCGTTCGGGGAGCTGTTTTTT
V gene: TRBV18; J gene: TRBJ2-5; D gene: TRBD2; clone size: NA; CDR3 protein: CASSPSSGYQETQYF; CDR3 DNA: TGTGCCAGCTCACCATCTAGCGGGTACCAAGAGACCCAGTACTTC
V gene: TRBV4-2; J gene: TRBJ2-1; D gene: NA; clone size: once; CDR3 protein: CASSQDRGADYNEQFF; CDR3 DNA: TGTGCCAGCAGCCAAGATCGGGGAGCGGACTACAATGAGCAGTTCTTC
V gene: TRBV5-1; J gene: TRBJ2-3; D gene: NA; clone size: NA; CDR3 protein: CASSLESSTDTQYF; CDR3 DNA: TGCGCCAGCAGCTTAGAGTCTAGCACAGATACGCAGTATTTT
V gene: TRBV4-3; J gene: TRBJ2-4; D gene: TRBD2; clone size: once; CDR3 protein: CASSPMGTRENIQYF; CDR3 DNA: TGCGCCAGCAGCCCAATGGGGACTAGGGAAAACATTCAGTACTTC
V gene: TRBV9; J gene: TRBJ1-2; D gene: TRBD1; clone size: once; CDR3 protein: CASSPGTGGRVYGYTF; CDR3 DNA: TGTGCCAGCAGCCCCGGGACAGGGGGCAGGGTGTATGGCTACACCTTC
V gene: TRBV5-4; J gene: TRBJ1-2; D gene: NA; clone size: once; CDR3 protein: CASSHREYPYGYTF; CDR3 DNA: TGTGCCAGCAGTCACCGGGAGTACCCCTATGGCTACACCTTC
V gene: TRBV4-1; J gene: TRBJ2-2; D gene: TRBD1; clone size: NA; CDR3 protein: CASSQLIGTGGNTGELFF; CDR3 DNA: TGCGCCAGCAGCCAACTCATAGGGACAGGGGGGAACACCGGGGAGCTGTTTTTT
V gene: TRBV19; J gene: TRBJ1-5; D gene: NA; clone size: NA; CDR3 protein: CASSKWTESNQPQHF; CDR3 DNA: TGTGCCAGTAGTAAGTGGACGGAGAGCAATCAGCCCCAGCATTTT
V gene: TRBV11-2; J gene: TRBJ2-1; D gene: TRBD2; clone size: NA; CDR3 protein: CASSLLGGGLYYNEQFF; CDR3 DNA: TGTGCCAGCAGCTTACTCGGGGGAGGGCTATACTACAATGAGCAGTTCTTC
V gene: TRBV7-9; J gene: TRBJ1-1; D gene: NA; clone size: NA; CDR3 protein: CASSPSRDSIFTEAFF; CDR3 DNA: TGTGCCAGCAGCCCAAGCAGGGATTCTATCTTCACTGAAGCTTTCTTT
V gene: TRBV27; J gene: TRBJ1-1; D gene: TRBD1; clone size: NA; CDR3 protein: CASNDRGFPPINTEAFF; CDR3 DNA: TGTGCCAGCAATGACAGGGGGTTTCCTCCGATTAACACTGAAGCTTTCTTT
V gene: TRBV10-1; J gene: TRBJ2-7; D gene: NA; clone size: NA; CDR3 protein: CASSESGESYEQYF; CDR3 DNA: TGCGCCAGCAGTGAGTCAGGAGAATCCTACGAGCAGTACTTC
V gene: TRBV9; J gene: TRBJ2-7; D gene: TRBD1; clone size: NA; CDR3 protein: CASSPQGPEQYF; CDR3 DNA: TGTGCCAGCAGCCCACAGGGGCCCGAGCAGTACTTC
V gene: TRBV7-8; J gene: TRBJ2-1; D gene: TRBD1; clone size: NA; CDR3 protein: CASSRTGVYNEQFF; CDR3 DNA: TGTGCCAGCAGCCGGACAGGGGTTTACAATGAGCAGTTCTTC
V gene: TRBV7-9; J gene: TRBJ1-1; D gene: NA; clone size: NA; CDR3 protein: CASITGTTEAFF; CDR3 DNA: TGTGCCAGCATTACAGGGACGACTGAAGCTTTCTTT
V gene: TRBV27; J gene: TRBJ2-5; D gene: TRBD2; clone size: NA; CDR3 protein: CASSPGLAGNQETQYF; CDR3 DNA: TGTGCCAGCAGTCCCGGACTAGCGGGCAACCAAGAGACCCAGTACTTC
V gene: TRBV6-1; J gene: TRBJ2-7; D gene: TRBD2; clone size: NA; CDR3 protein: CASSEVPGRVKNEQYF; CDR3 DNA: TGTGCCAGCAGTGAAGTCCCCGGGAGGGTTAAAAACGAGCAGTACTTC
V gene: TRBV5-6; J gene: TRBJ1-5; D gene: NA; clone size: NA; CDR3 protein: CASSPRDTPDQPQHF; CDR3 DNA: TGTGCCAGCAGCCCGAGGGACACCCCGGATCAGCCCCAGCATTTT
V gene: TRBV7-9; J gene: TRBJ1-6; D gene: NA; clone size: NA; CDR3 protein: CASSLDGYSSPLHF; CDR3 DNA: TGTGCCAGCAGCTTAGACGGGTATTCTTCACCCCTCCACTTT
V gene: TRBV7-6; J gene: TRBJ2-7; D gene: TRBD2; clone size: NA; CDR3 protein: CASSSGLAGGPGEQYF; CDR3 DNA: TGTGCCAGCAGCTCCGGACTAGCGGGAGGGCCGGGGGAGCAGTACTTC
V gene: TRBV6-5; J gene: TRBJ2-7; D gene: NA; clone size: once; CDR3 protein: CASSYGGLNSEQYF; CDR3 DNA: TGTGCCAGCAGTTACGGGGGGTTGAATTCCGAGCAGTACTTC
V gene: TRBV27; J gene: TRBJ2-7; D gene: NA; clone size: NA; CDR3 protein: CASSLVGGAYEQYF; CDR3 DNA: TGTGCCAGCAGTTTAGTGGGCGGAGCCTACGAGCAGTACTTC
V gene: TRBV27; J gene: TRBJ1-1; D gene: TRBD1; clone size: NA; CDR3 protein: CASSPGTGMNTEAFF; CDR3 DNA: TGTGCCAGCAGTCCCGGGACAGGTATGAACACTGAAGCTTTCTTT
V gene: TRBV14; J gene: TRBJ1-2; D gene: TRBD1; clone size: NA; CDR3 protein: CASSLMTGALDGYTF; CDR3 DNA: TGTGCCAGCAGCCTAATGACAGGGGCCCTCGATGGCTACACCTTC
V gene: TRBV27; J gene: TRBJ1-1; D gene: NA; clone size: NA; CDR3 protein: CASSPRTAHEGRMNTEAFF; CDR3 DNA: TGTGCCAGCAGTCCCAGGACAGCCCACGAGGGTCGCATGAACACTGAAGCTTTCTTT
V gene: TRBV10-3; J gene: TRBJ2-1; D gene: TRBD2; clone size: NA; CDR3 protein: CAISDWGGTGDEQFF; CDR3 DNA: TGTGCCATCAGTGATTGGGGAGGGACGGGCGATGAGCAGTTCTTC
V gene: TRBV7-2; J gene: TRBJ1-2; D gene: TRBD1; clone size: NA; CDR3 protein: CASSLNPLDREDVNGYTF; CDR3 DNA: TGTGCCAGCAGCCTCAACCCACTCGACAGGGAGGATGTAAATGGCTACACCTTC
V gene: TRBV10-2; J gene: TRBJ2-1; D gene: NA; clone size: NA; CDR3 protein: CASNFAGSYNEQFF; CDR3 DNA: TGCGCCAGCAATTTCGCAGGCTCCTACAATGAGCAGTTCTTC